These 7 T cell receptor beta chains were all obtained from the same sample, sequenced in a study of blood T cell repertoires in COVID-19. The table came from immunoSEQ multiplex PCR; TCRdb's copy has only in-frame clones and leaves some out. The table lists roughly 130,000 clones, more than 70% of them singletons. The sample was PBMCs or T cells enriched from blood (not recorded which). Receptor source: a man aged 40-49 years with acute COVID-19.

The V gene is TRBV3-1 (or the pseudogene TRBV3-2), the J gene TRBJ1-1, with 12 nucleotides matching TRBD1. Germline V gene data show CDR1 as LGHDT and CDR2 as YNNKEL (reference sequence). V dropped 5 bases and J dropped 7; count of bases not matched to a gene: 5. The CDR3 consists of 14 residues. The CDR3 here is CASSRDRGLGEAFF. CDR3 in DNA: TGTGCCAGCAGCAGGGACAGGGGGCTTGGTGAAGCTTTCTTT.

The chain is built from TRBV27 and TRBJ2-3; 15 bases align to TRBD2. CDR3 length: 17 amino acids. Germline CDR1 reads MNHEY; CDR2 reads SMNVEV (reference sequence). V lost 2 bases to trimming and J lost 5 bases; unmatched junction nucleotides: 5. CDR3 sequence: CASSLGTSGRWLDTQYF. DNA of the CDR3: TGTGCCAGCAGTTTAGGGACTAGCGGGAGGTGGTTAGATACGCAGTATTTT.

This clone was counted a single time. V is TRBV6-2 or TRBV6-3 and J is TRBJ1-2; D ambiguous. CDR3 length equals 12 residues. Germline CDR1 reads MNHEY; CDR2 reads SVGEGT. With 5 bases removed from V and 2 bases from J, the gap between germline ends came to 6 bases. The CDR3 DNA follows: TGTGCCAGCAGTCCCCTCAACTATGGCTACACCTTC. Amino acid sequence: CASSPLNYGYTF.

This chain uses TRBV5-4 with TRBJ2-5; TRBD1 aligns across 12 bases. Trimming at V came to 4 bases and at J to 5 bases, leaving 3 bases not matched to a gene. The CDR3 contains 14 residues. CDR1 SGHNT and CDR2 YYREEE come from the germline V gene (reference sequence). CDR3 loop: CASSGDRGQETQYF. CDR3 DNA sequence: TGTGCCAGCAGCGGGGACAGGGGGCAGGAGACCCAGTACTTC. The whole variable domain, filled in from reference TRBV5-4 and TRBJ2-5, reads ETGVTQSPTHLIKTRGQQVTLRCSSQSGHNTVSWYQQALGQGPQFIFQYYREEENGRGNFPPRFSGLQFPNYSSELNVNALELDDSALYLCASSGDRGQETQYFGPGTRLLVL.

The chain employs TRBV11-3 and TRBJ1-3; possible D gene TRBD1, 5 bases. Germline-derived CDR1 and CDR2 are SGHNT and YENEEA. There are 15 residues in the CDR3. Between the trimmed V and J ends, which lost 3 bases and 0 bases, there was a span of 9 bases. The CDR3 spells CASSLSGASGNTIYF. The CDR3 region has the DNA TGTGCCAGCAGCTTGAGTGGGGCCTCTGGAAACACCATATATTTT.

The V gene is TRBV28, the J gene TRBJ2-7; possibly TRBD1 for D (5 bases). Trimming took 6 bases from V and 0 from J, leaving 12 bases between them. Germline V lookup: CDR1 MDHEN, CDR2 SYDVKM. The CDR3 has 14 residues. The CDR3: CASRSDTASYEQYF. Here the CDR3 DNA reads TGTGCCAGCAGATCGGACACCGCCTCCTACGAGCAGTACTTC.

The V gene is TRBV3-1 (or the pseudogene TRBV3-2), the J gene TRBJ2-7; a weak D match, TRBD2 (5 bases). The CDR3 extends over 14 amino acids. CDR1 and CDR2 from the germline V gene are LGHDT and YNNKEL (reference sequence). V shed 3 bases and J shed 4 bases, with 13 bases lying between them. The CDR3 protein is CASSHGLGGYEQYF. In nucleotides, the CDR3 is TGTGCCAGCAGCCACGGCCTCGGCGGGTACGAGCAGTACTTC.